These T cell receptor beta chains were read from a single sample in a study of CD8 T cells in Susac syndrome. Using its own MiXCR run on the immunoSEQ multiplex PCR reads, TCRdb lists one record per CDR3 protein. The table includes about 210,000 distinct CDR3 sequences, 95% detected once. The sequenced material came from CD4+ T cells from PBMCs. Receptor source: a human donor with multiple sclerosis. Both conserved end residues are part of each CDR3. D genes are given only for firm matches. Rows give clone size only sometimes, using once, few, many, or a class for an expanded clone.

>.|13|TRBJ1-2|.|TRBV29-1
TGCAGCGTTGCCGAGGGGAGGGGCTATGGCTACACCTTC
CSVAEGRGYGYTF
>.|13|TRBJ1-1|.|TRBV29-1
TGCAGCGTTGGTCGGGGAGGGAACACTGAAGCTTTCTTT
CSVGRGGNTEAFF
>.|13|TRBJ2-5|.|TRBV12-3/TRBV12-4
TGTGCCAGCAGAAGACTCCCGCAAGAGACCCAGTACTTC
CASRRLPQETQYF
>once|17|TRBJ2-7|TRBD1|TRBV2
TGTGCCAGCAGGGCGGGACAGGTTTTGGCCTCCACCTACGAGCAGTACTTC
CASRAGQVLASTYEQYF
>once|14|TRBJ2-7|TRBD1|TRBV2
TGTGCCAGCATTTGGACAGGGGGCTCCTACGAGCAGTACTTC
CASIWTGGSYEQYF
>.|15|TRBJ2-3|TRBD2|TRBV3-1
TGTGCCAGCAGCCAAACTAGCGGGGGGGCAAATACGCAGTATTTT
CASSQTSGGANTQYF
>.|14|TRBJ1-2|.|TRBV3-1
TGTGCCAGCAGCCCTTTAGGAGGGGCGAACGGCTACACCTTC
CASSPLGGANGYTF
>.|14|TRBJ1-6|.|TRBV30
TGTGCCTGGAGCGACCCCCAGAGGGATTCACCCCTCCACTTT
CAWSDPQRDSPLHF
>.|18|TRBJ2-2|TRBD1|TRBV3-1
TGTGCCAGCAGCCAAGTCTGGCAGGGGGCTTATCGCACCGGGGAGCTGTTTTTT
CASSQVWQGAYRTGELFF
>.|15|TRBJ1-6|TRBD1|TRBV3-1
TGTGCCAGCAGCCAGGGAGGGGGCGATAATTCACCCCTCCACTTT
CASSQGGGDNSPLHF
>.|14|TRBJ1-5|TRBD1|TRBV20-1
TGCAGTGCAACAGACAGGGTGAGCAATCAGCCCCAGCATTTT
CSATDRVSNQPQHF
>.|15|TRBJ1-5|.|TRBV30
TGTGCCTGGAGTGGACAGGCCTATAGCAATCAGCCCCAGCATTTT
CAWSGQAYSNQPQHF
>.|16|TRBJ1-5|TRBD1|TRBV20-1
TGCAGTGCTAGAAGGTTCGGGACAGTTAGCAATCAGCCCCAGCATTTT
CSARRFGTVSNQPQHF
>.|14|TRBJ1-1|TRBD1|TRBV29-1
TGCAGCGCGGGGACAGGGGGTCGGAACACTGAAGCTTTCTTT
CSAGTGGRNTEAFF
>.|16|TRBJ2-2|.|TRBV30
TGTGCCTGGACGCCGATGGACTTGGGGTTGACCGGGGAGCTGTTTTTT
CAWTPMDLGLTGELFF
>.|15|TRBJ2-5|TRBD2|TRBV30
TGTGCCTGGAGTGGAGGTAGCGGGGGGGCAGAGACCCAGTACTTC
CAWSGGSGGAETQYF
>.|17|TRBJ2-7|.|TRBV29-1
TGCAGCGTTGAAGACGCGGCGGTCGGGCAAAAATCCTACGAGCAGTACTTC
CSVEDAAVGQKSYEQYF
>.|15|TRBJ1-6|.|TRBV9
TGTGCCAGCAGCGAATTTCCTTGGGCAAATTCACCCCTCCACTTT
CASSEFPWANSPLHF
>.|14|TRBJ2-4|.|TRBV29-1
TGCAGCGCTCGGGCCCGGTTAGCCAAAAACATTCAGTACTTC
CSARARLAKNIQYF
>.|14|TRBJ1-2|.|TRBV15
TGTGCCACCAGCAGAGATACGGAGGGCTATGGCTACACCTTC
CATSRDTEGYGYTF
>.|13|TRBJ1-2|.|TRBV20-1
TGCAGTGCTAGTGTCAGGTCAACCTATGGCTACACCTTC
CSASVRSTYGYTF
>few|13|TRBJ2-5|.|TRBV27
TGTGCCAGCAGTTCTAGGGGACAAGAGACCCAGTACTTC
CASSSRGQETQYF
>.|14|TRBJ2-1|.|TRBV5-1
TGCGCCAGCAGCTTGAGGCTAGACCACAATGAGCAGTTCTTC
CASSLRLDHNEQFF
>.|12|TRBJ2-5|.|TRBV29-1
TGCAGCGTTGCTCGATCACAAGAGACCCAGTACTTC
CSVARSQETQYF
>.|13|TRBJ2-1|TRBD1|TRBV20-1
TGCAGTGCTTGGGACAGCCGCCCCAATGAGCAGTTCTTC
CSAWDSRPNEQFF
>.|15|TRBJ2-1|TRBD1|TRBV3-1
TGTGCCAGCAGCCACCTGACAGGGGGGCACAATGAGCAGTTCTTC
CASSHLTGGHNEQFF
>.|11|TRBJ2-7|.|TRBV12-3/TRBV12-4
TGTGCCAGCAGTCTAACGGACGAGCAGTACTTC
CASSLTDEQYF
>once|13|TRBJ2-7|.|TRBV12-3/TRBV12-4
TGTGCCAGCACCCGGTCGGGGGACTACGAGCAGTACTTC
CASTRSGDYEQYF
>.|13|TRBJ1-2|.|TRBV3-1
TGTGCCAGCAGACGGGGGGGAAACTATGGCTACACCTTC
CASRRGGNYGYTF
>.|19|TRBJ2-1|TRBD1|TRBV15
TGTGCCACCAGCGGCGAGGGGACAGGGGCCCTCTGGGCATCTCATGAGCAGTTCTTC
CATSGEGTGALWASHEQFF
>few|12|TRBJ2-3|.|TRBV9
TGTGCCAGCAGCTTAGAGGGCTATACGCAGTATTTT
CASSLEGYTQYF
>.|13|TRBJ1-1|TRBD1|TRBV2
TGTGCCAGCAGTGGACAGGGACGCACTGAAGTTTTCTTT
CASSGQGRTEVFF
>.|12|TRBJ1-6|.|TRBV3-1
TGTGCCAGCAGTCTTAGTAACTCACCCCTCCACTTT
CASSLSNSPLHF
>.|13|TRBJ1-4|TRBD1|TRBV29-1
TGCAGCGGTCAGGGGGCAATAGGGGAAAAACTGTTTTTT
CSGQGAIGEKLFF
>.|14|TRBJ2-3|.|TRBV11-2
TGTGCCAGCAGCTTAGATACGCGGAGTAATACGCAGTATTTT
CASSLDTRSNTQYF
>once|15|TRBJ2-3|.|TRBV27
TGTGCCAGCAGGCCTCGGGTTGTGGGCACAGATACGCAGTATTTT
CASRPRVVGTDTQYF
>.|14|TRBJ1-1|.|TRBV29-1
TGCAGCGTTGAAGCGGGGGAGGTAAACACTGAAGCTTTCTTT
CSVEAGEVNTEAFF
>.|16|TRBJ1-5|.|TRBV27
TGTGCCAGCAGTTCCGACAGGCCCATGTCCAATCAGCCCCAGCATTTT
CASSSDRPMSNQPQHF
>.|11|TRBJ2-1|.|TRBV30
TGTGCCTGGAGAATCGGGTCCTCGGAGTTCTTC
CAWRIGSSEFF
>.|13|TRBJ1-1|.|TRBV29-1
TGCAGCGAATCTGGGGGCGCGGGCACTGAAGCTTTCTTT
CSESGGAGTEAFF
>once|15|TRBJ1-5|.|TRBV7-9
TGTGCCAGCAGCTTGGGGGGAGATAGCAATCAGCCCCAGCATTTT
CASSLGGDSNQPQHF
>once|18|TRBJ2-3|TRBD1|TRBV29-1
TGCAGCGTTGCCCTACGGTCGGGGACAGGGTGGGGCACAGATACGCAGTATTTT
CSVALRSGTGWGTDTQYF
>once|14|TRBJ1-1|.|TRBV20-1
TGCAGTGCTACAGCAAGGCGCAGCCCCACTGAAGCTTTCTTT
CSATARRSPTEAFF
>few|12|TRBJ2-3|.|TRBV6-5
TGTGCCAGCAGTTCTACTACAGATACGCAGTATTTT
CASSSTTDTQYF
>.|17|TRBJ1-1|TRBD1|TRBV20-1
TGCAGTGCTAGAGATGTAGTAGCGGGACAGGGTGGGACTGAAGCTTTCTTT
CSARDVVAGQGGTEAFF
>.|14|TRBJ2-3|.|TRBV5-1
TGCGCCAGCAGCTTTAGTCAGCTTGCAGATACGCAGTATTTT
CASSFSQLADTQYF
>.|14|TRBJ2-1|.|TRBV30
TGTGCCTGGGATGACCCAAGCTCCTACAATGAGCAGTTCTTC
CAWDDPSSYNEQFF
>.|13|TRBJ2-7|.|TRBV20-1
TGCAGTGCTAAACGGGACGCGCGCTACGAGCAGTACTTC
CSAKRDARYEQYF
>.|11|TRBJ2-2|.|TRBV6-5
TGTGCCAGCAGTCGAACCGGGGAGCTGTTTTTT
CASSRTGELFF
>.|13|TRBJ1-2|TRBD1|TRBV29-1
TGCAGCGCAGGACAGGGGATGGGCTATGGCTACACCTTC
CSAGQGMGYGYTF
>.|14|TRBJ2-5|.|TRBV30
TGTGCCTGGGACTCGGGACGGGGGACGGAGACCCAGTACTTC
CAWDSGRGTETQYF
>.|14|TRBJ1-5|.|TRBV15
TGTGCCACCAGCAGGGGTGATAGCAATCAGCCCCAGCATTTT
CATSRGDSNQPQHF
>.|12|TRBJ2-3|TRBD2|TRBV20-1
TGCAGTGCTAGAGCAACTAGCGGTACGCAGTATTTT
CSARATSGTQYF
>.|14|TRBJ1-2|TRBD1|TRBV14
TGTGCCAGCAGCCTGTCACGACAGGGACAGGGCTACACCTTC
CASSLSRQGQGYTF
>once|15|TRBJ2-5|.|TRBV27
TGTGCCACCCGGGAGACCCGGGACGTTCTGGAGACCCAGTACTTC
CATRETRDVLETQYF
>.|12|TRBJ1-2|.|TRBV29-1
TGCAGCGTTGAAGACCCCAACTATGGCTACACCTTC
CSVEDPNYGYTF
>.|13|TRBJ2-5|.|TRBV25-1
TGTGCCAGTGAGGGGCCCTGGCGAGAGACCCAGTACTTC
CASEGPWRETQYF